Sequencing of this TCR beta chain was carried out in a study of T cells in Graves' hyperthyroidism and ophthalmopathy. Trimming left V 4 bases short and J 7 bases short, with 13 bases between. CDR3 length: 14 residues. Germline V gives CDR1 MDHEN, CDR2 SYDVKM. Regions amplified from RNA transcripts were the TCR beta CDR3 regions. First-round RT-PCR of the TCR CDR3 relied on the HTBI primer set. One entry per CDR3 protein, called by TCRdb with MiXCR from the multiplex PCR reads. The sample yields under 250,000 distinct CDR3 sequences, 15% to 20% seen once. This TCR came from a man between 45 and 60 years old with Graves' hyperthyroidism. V and J are TRBV28 and TRBJ2-2, with D perhaps TRBD2 (5 bases). The material sequenced was blood. The CDR3: CASSSGFQNGELFF. CDR3 in DNA: TGTGCCAGCAGTTCGGGGTTTCAAAACGGGGAGCTGTTTTTT.